These T cell receptor beta chains were read from a single sample in a study of cytomegalovirus exposure and HLA in healthy donors. This table comes from immunoSEQ multiplex PCR, and its TCRdb copy is limited to in-frame clones, with some not included. The sample lists more than 80,000 clones, roughly 80% seen once, with 1.2% in the top ten. The sample taken for sequencing was PBMCs. Source of these receptors: a girl between 2 and 10 years old in good health and CMV-seropositive. Each CDR3 is given with its conserved first and last residue. The order of the fields is D gene, V gene, J gene, clone size, CDR3 protein, CDR3 DNA. The D gene is left open where the match is weak. Some rows mark clone size as missing; the rest say once, few, many or name a class of expanded clone.

.	TRBV6-5	TRBJ1-2	.	CASSYGHISGYTF	TGTGCCAGCAGTTATGGACATATTAGTGGCTACACCTTC
TRBD1	TRBV4-1	TRBJ1-1	.	CASSRFLTGTGANTEAFF	TGCGCCAGCAGCCGATTTTTAACCGGGACAGGGGCAAACACTGAAGCTTTCTTT
TRBD1	TRBV2	TRBJ2-5	.	CASSDRDSREETQYF	TGTGCCAGCAGTGATCGGGACAGTAGGGAAGAGACCCAGTACTTC
.	TRBV28	TRBJ1-2	few	CASSPRGNYGYTF	TGTGCCAGCAGTCCCCGGGGGAACTATGGCTACACCTTC
.	TRBV7-9	TRBJ2-7	.	CASSPSRGYEQYF	TGTGCCAGCAGCCCTTCGCGGGGTTACGAGCAGTACTTC
.	TRBV29-1	TRBJ1-1	.	CSVVGGGTEAFF	TGCAGCGTTGTTGGGGGAGGCACTGAAGCTTTCTTT
TRBD2	TRBV7-3	TRBJ2-1	.	CASSLSTSGNNEQFF	TGTGCCAGCAGCTTGAGTACTAGCGGGAACAATGAGCAGTTCTTC
.	TRBV10-3	TRBJ1-3	.	CAINPGSTGGNTIYF	TGTGCCATCAATCCGGGGTCGACGGGCGGAAACACCATATATTTT
.	TRBV6-5	TRBJ2-5	.	CASSTSGETQYF	TGTGCCAGCAGCACATCGGGAGAGACCCAGTACTTC
TRBD2	TRBV4-1	TRBJ2-1	.	CASETGAGSYNEQFF	TGCGCCAGCGAAACGGGAGCGGGATCCTACAATGAGCAGTTCTTC
.	TRBV7-9	TRBJ2-7	.	CASSLSGSGEQYF	TGTGCCAGCAGCTTATCTGGGAGCGGCGAGCAGTACTTC
.	TRBV4-3	TRBJ2-2	.	CASSQEGLGTGELFF	TGCGCCAGCAGCCAAGAGGGACTGGGCACCGGGGAGCTGTTTTTT
.	TRBV18	TRBJ1-1	.	CASSPAMNTEAFF	TGTGCCAGCTCACCAGCTATGAACACTGAAGCTTTCTTT
TRBD1	TRBV10-3	TRBJ1-1	.	CAISETADRGEAFF	TGTGCCATCAGTGAGACGGCCGACAGGGGTGAAGCTTTCTTT
TRBD1	TRBV6-5	TRBJ2-1	.	CASSYSAGGNEQFF	TGTGCCAGCAGTTACTCAGCAGGGGGCAATGAGCAGTTCTTC
.	TRBV9	TRBJ2-1	few	CASSYLTSSNEQFF	TGTGCCAGCAGCTACCTCACTAGTAGCAATGAGCAGTTCTTC
TRBD1	TRBV28	TRBJ1-3	.	CASTSGGSSGNTIYF	TGTGCCAGCACCTCAGGGGGGAGCTCTGGAAACACCATATATTTT
.	TRBV19	TRBJ1-1	.	CASNVGNAEAFF	TGTGCCAGTAACGTCGGGAACGCTGAAGCTTTCTTT
.	TRBV27	TRBJ1-2	.	CASTPGVGQGYDGYTF	TGTGCCAGCACCCCTGGTGTGGGCCAGGGCTACGATGGCTACACCTTC
.	TRBV27	TRBJ2-7	.	CASSLKSADYEQYF	TGTGCCAGCAGCCTTAAGTCTGCGGACTACGAGCAGTACTTC
.	TRBV7-9	TRBJ2-1	.	CSSSFFAPATGVTYNEQFF	TGTTCCAGCAGCTTTTTCGCTCCCGCGACAGGAGTTACCTACAATGAGCAGTTCTTC
.	TRBV28	TRBJ1-1	.	CASRFQGTEAFF	TGTGCCAGCAGATTCCAGGGAACTGAAGCTTTCTTT
.	TRBV19	TRBJ1-5	.	CASSPGTANQPQHF	TGTGCCAGTAGTCCCGGGACTGCCAATCAGCCCCAGCATTTT
TRBD2	TRBV25-1	TRBJ2-7	.	CASRLAGGNEQYF	TGTGCCAGCCGACTAGCGGGAGGCAACGAGCAGTACTTC
.	TRBV27	TRBJ2-3	.	CASTRDTSTDTQYF	TGTGCCAGCACACGAGATACTAGCACAGATACGCAGTATTTT
.	TRBV6-5	TRBJ2-1	.	CASSPQGGPYNEQFF	TGTGCCAGCAGCCCGCAGGGGGGTCCCTACAATGAGCAGTTCTTC
TRBD2	TRBV6-4	TRBJ2-1	.	CASSDDLRRGEYNEQFF	TGTGCCAGCAGTGACGATTTGAGGCGGGGGGAATACAATGAGCAGTTCTTC